What follows is one TCR beta chain and its context. Its antigen is unknown. The source of the sample is a study of blood T cells in healthy people across ages. This CDR3 has 11 residues. Germline V gene data show CDR1 as LNHDA and CDR2 as SQIVND (reference sequence). V lost 10 bases, J lost 5 bases, and 11 bases lay in between. Then a second PCR, running roughly 7 to 11 cycles, was carried out with a sample-barcoded 5' primer and a J-beta primer mix. The study obtained at least 2.5 million CDR3-containing paired-end reads from every sample. Using its own MiXCR run on the 5' RACE reads, TCRdb lists one record per CDR3 protein. This table holds roughly 730,000 distinct CDR3 sequences, roughly three fifths found once. General study results and limits: Total diversity from one million sequenced T cells was likely underestimated.

The sequencing input was blood. The origin of this receptor is a man aged 40-49 years in good health. J is TRBJ1-2 and V is TRBV19; perhaps TRBD1 as D (5 bases). CDR3 amino acids: CATPGTYGYTF. The DNA for the CDR3 is TGTGCCACCCCAGGGACGTATGGCTACACCTTC.